A selection of T cell receptor beta chains follows, all from one sample in a study of radiotherapy plus CTLA-4 blockade in lung cancer. The table came from immunoSEQ multiplex PCR; TCRdb's copy has only in-frame clones and leaves some out. This sample has tens of thousands of clones; 65% to 85% occur once, and the top ten carry about 3.7%. The material sequenced was peripheral blood, taken from a patient treated with radiotherapy plus ipilimumab. These TCRs come from a human donor with non-small cell lung cancer who had stable disease on radiotherapy plus ipilimumab. The conserved cysteine and the conserved F or W are not part of the CDR3 here. D genes are given only for firm matches.

>TRBV7-2|12|TRBJ1-2|TRBD1
ASSPGTGRYGYT
>TRBV11-2|12|TRBJ1-4|-
ASSFGGEGEKLF
>TRBV6-1|14|TRBJ1-3|-
ASSEAFWETGNTIY
>TRBV4-1|13|TRBJ2-1|-
ASSQKMDSYNEQF
>TRBV29-1|12|TRBJ2-3|TRBD2
SVGAGVMTDTQY
>TRBV18|19|TRBJ2-1|TRBD2
ASSPGREPATRRLLDNEQF
>TRBV18|14|TRBJ1-5|-
ASSPPDGGNNQPQH
>TRBV18|12|TRBJ1-1|TRBD1
ASSPQGESTEAF
>TRBV18|13|TRBJ2-7|TRBD2
ASSGPRGAGVEQY
>TRBV19|13|TRBJ2-5|-
ASSHRQAVVETQY
>TRBV19|13|TRBJ1-5|-
ASSIPDRYNQPQH
>TRBV5-6|11|TRBJ1-1|-
ASSPGADTEAF
>TRBV18|11|TRBJ1-5|-
ASSLQNNQPQH
>TRBV6-1|13|TRBJ2-6|-
ASSEDSSGANVLT
>TRBV6-1|15|TRBJ2-7|-
ASREPFRRDRHYEQY
>TRBV6-1|13|TRBJ2-1|TRBD1
ASSHDRGRINEQF
>TRBV28|13|TRBJ2-7|TRBD2
ASSFGLAGTYEQY
>TRBV7-3|13|TRBJ2-3|TRBD2
ASSLTSGRQDTQY
>TRBV5-4|12|TRBJ1-2|-
ASIDREDRGGYT
>TRBV4-2|14|TRBJ2-7|-
ASSQGRVRELGEQY
>TRBV5-1|12|TRBJ1-1|-
ASSLNRANTEAF
>TRBV11-1|14|TRBJ2-3|-
ASSLRRDSRTDTQY
>TRBV10-3|14|TRBJ2-2|-
ATYSPGLRNTGELF
>TRBV4-1|11|TRBJ2-3|-
ASSQDYDYTQY
>TRBV7-3|12|TRBJ2-2|TRBD2
ASQREGWSGELF
>TRBV19|11|TRBJ1-2|-
ASSIAGEYGYT
>TRBV4-1|15|TRBJ2-5|TRBD1
ASSQVKPGQAEETQY
>TRBV2|12|TRBJ2-3|TRBD2
ASRLAGGRDTQY
>TRBV7-2|14|TRBJ2-3|TRBD2
ASSQGTSGSTDTQY
>TRBV19|13|TRBJ1-5|-
ASSTHPRRDQPQH
>TRBV5-1|14|TRBJ2-1|-
ASSSEGGRGRNEQF
>TRBV12-5|12|TRBJ1-1|TRBD1
ASGFGQGNTEAF
>TRBV19|11|TRBJ2-5|-
ASSILVREAQY
>TRBV28|10|TRBJ1-2|TRBD1
ASSTGGYGYT
>TRBV1|15|TRBJ2-1|-
TSTLAGGMMGLNEQF
>TRBV7-9|15|TRBJ1-2|TRBD1
ASSSLRRDSLFYGYT
>TRBV7-9|12|TRBJ2-2|-
ASSPLDSSGELF
>TRBV5-1|15|TRBJ2-1|TRBD2
ASRDPTSGNGYNEQF
>TRBV4-3|13|TRBJ2-1|-
ASSQAENSYNEQF
>TRBV14|14|TRBJ2-3|-
ASSPLGRGSTDTQY
>TRBV2|9|TRBJ2-2|-
ASSGGGELF
>TRBV4-1|16|TRBJ1-2|TRBD1
ASSQPYRDRGEGTGYT
>TRBV14|14|TRBJ2-5|-
ASSQDWRTKRETQY
>TRBV15|13|TRBJ2-1|-
ATSRERTNYNEQF
>TRBV23-1|14|TRBJ2-1|-
ASSQGLARCYNEQF
>TRBV5-4|12|TRBJ2-1|-
ASSLESSNNEQF
>TRBV21-1|15|TRBJ2-7|-
ASSKGSFRTENYEQY
>TRBV2|11|TRBJ2-3|-
ASGRTVTDTQY
>TRBV5-4|14|TRBJ2-3|TRBD2
ASSPGGGRAEDTQY
>TRBV15|13|TRBJ1-2|TRBD1
ATSIPGQGYYGYT
>TRBV5-4|13|TRBJ2-1|-
ASSPPSTVYNEQF
>TRBV7-9|12|TRBJ1-4|-
ASSLAGGREKLF
>TRBV15|16|TRBJ2-1|TRBD2
ATSRDSHAGGPYNEQF
>TRBV5-1|15|TRBJ2-6|-
ASSLVQGLSGANVLT
>TRBV5-1|11|TRBJ2-7|-
ASSFEETYEQY
>TRBV6-1|11|TRBJ2-7|-
ASSATAYYEQY
>TRBV6-6|9|TRBJ2-1|-
ASRGDNEQF
>TRBV19|16|TRBJ2-7|TRBD1
ASSRFGQGTGEAYEQY